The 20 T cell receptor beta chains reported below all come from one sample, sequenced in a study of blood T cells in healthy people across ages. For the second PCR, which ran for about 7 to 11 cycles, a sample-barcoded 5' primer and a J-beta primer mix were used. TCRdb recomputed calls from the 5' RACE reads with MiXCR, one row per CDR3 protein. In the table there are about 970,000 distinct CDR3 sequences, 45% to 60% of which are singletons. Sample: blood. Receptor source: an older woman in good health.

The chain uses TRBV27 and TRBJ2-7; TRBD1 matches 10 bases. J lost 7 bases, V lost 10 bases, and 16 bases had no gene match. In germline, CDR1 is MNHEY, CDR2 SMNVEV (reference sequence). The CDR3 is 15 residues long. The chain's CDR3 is CATFRGQGFYNEQYF. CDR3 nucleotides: TGTGCCACCTTCCGGGGACAGGGGTTCTACAATGAGCAGTACTTC.

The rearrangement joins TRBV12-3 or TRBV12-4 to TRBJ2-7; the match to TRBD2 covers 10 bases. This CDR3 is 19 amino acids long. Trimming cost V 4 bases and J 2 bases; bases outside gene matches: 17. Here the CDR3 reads CASSSPSTSGQNNPYEQYF. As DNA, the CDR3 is TGTGCCAGCAGTTCCCCGTCGACTAGCGGGCAGAACAATCCCTACGAGCAGTACTTC.

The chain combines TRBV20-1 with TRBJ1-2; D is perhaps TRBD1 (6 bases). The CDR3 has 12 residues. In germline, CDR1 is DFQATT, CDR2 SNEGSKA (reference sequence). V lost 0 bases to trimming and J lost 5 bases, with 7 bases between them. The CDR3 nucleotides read TGCAGTGCTAGAGACAGGGGTTATGGCTACACCTTC. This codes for CSARDRGYGYTF.

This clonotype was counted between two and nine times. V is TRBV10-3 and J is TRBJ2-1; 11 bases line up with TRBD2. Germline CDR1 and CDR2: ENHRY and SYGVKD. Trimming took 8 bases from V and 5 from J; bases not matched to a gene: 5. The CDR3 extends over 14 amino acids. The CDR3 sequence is CAISGTSGDNEQFF. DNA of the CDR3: TGTGCCATCTCCGGGACTAGCGGAGACAATGAGCAGTTCTTC.

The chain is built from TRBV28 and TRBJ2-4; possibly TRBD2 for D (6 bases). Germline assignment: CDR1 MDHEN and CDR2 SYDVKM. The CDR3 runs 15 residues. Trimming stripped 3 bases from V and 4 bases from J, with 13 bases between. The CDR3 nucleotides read TGTGCCAGCAGTTTCCCCTCGGCGGGGAAAAACATTCAGTACTTC. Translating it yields CASSFPSAGKNIQYF.

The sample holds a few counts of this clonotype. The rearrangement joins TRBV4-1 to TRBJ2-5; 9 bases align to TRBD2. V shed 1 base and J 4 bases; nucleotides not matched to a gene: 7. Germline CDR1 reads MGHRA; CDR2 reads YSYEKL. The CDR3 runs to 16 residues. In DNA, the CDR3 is TGCGCCAGCAGCCAAGGGGTAGCGGGAGAGGGAGAGACCCAGTACTTC. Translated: CASSQGVAGEGETQYF.

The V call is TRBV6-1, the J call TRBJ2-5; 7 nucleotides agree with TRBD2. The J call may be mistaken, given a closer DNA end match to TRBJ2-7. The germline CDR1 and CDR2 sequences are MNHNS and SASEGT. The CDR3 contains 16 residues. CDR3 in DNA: TGTGCCAGCATCCACCTAAGCGGGACTCACGACTACGAGCAGTACTTC. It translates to CASIHLSGTHDYEQYF.

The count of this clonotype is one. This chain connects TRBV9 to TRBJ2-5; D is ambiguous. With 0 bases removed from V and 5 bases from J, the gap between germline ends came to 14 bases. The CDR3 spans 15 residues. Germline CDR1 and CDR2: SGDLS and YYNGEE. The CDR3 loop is CASSVAHSYGETQYF. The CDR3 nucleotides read TGTGCCAGCAGCGTAGCTCACAGCTATGGGGAGACCCAGTACTTC. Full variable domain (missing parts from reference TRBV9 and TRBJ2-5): DSGVTQTPKHLITATGQRVTLRCSPRSGDLSVYWYQQSLDQGLQFLIQYYNGEERAKGNILERFSAQQFPDLHSELNLSSLELGDSALYFCASSVAHSYGETQYFGPGTRLLVL.

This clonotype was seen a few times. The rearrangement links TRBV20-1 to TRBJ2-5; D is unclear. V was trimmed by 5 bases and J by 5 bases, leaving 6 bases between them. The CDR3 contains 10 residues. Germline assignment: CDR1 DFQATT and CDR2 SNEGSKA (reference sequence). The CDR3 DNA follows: TGCAGTGCTCCGTGGGAGACCCAGTACTTC. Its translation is CSAPWETQYF.

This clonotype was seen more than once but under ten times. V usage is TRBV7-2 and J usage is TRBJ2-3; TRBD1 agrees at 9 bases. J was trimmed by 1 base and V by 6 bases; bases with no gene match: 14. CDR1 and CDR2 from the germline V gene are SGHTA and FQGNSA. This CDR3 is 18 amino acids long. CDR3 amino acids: CASRPYGGQGSRTDTQYF. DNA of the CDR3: TGTGCCAGCAGGCCTTATGGGGGACAGGGCTCGCGCACAGATACGCAGTATTTT. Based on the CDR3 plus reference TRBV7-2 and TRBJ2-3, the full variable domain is GAGVSQSPSNKVTEKGKDVELRCDPISGHTALYWYRQSLGQGLEFLIYFQGNSAPDKSGLPSDRFSAERTGGSVSTLTIQRTQQEDSAVYLCASRPYGGQGSRTDTQYFGPGTRLTVL.

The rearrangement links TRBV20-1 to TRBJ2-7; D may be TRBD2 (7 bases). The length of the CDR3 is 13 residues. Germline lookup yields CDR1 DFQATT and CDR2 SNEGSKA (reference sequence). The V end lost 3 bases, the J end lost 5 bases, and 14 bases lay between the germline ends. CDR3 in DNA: TGCAGTGCTAGGGGGAGGGGGTTCCACGAGCAGTACTTC. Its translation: CSARGRGFHEQYF.

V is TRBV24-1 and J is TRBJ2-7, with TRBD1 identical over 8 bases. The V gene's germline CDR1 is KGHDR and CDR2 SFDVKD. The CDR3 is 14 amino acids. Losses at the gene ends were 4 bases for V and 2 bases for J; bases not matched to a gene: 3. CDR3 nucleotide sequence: TGTGCCACCAGTGACGCGGGACAGGCCTACGAGCAGTACTTC. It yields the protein CATSDAGQAYEQYF.

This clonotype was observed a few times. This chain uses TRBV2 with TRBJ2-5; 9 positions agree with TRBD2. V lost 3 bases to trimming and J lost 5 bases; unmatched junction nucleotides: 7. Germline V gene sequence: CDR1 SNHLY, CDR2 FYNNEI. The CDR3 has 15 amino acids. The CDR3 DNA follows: TGTGCCAGCAGTGACGAGCGGGAGGTTGTCGAGACCCAGTACTTC. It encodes CASSDEREVVETQYF. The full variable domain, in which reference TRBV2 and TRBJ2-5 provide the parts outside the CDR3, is EPEVTQTPSHQVTQMGQEVILRCVPISNHLYFYWYRQILGQKVEFLVSFYNNEISEKSEIFDDQFSVERPDGSNFTLKIRSTKLEDSAMYFCASSDEREVVETQYFGPGTRLLVL.

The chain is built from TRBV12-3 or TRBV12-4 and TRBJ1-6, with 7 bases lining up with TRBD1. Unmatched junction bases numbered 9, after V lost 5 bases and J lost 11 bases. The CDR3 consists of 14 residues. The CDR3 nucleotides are TGTGCCAGCAGTAAGGGGGCGCGCTTTACACCCCTCCACTTT. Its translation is CASSKGARFTPLHF.

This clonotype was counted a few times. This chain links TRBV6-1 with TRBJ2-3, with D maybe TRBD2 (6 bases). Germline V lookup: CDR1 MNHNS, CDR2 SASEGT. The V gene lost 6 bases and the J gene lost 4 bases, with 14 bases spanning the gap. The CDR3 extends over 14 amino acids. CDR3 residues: CASSNSGVADTQYF. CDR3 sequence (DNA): TGTGCCAGCAGCAATAGCGGTGTTGCAGATACGCAGTATTTT.

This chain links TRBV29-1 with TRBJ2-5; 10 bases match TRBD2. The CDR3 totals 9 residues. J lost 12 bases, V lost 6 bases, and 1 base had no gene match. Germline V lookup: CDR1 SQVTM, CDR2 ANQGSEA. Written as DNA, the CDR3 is TGCAGCGTCGGGACTAGCGAGTACTTC. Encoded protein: CSVGTSEYF. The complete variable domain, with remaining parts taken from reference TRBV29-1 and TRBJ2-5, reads SAVISQKPSRDICQRGTSLTIQCQVDSQVTMMFWYRQQPGQSLTLIATANQGSEATYESGFVIDKFPISRPNLTFSTLTVSNMSPEDSSIYLCSVGTSEYFGPGTRLLVL.

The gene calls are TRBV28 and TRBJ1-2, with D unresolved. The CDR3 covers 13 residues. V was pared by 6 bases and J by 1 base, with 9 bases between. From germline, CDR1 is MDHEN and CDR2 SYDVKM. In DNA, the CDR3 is TGTGCCAGCAGGGACGGGGTTAACTATGGCTACACCTTC. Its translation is CASRDGVNYGYTF.

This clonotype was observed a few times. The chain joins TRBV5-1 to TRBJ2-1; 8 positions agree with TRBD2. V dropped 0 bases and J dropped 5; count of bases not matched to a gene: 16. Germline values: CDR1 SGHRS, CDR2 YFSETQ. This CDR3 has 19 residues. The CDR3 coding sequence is TGCGCCAGCAGCTTGGTCGCGGGAGGACCACGAATGTTAAACAATGAGCAGTTCTTC. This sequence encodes CASSLVAGGPRMLNNEQFF.

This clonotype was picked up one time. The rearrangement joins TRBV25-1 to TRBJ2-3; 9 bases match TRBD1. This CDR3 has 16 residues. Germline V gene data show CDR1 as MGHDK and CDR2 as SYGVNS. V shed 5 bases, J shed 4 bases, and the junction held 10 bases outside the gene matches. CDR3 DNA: TGTGCCAGCAGTAGCTCCGGGACAGGGAAATCAGATACGCAGTATTTT. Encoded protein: CASSSSGTGKSDTQYF.

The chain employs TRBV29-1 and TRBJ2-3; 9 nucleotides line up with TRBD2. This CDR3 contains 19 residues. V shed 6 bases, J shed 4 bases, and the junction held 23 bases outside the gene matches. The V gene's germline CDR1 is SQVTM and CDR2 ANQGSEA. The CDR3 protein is CSVLPRASGKSMIADTQYF. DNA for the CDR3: TGCAGCGTCCTACCCAGGGCTAGCGGGAAGTCAATGATCGCAGATACGCAGTATTTT.